This TCR beta chain was captured in a study of T cells and Merkel cell carcinoma outcomes. General study findings and limits: Repertoire plus T-cell density reportedly predicted Merkel cell carcinoma outcomes.

With regard to this clone: Its matching antigen is unknown.

The V and J ends lost 4 bases and 6 bases, in that order; junction bases with no gene match: 7. From germline, CDR1 is MNHNY and CDR2 SVGAGI (reference sequence). This CDR3 contains 15 residues. TCRdb keeps only in-frame clones here, not all; method: immunoSEQ multiplex PCR. The sample records 9,500 to 15,000 clones, 95% to 96% being singletons. Sequencing was done on a sample of tumor tissue from Merkel cell carcinoma. This TCR came from a human donor with Merkel cell carcinoma. The chain uses TRBV6-6 and TRBJ2-1; 9 nucleotides align to TRBD1. The CDR3 bases are TGTGCCAGCAGTTCACCGGGACAGGGTGTCAATGAGCAGTTCTTC. Translation gives CASSSPGQGVNEQFF.